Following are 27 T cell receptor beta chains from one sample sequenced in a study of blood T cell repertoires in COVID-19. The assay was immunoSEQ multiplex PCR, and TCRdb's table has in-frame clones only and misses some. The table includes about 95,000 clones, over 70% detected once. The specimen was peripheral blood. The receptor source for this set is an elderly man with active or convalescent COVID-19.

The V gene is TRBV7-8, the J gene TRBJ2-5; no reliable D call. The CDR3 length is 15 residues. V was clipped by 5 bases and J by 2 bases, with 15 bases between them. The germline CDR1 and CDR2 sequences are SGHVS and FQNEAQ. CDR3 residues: CASSPSSGFQETQYF. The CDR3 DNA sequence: TGTGCCAGCAGCCCCTCGTCTGGCTTTCAAGAGACCCAGTACTTC.

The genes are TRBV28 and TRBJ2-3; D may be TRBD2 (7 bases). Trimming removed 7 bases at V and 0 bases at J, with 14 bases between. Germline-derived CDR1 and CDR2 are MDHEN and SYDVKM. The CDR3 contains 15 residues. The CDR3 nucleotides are TGTGCCAGCACCCCGAGGGGGGGAAGCACAGATACGCAGTATTTT. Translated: CASTPRGGSTDTQYF.

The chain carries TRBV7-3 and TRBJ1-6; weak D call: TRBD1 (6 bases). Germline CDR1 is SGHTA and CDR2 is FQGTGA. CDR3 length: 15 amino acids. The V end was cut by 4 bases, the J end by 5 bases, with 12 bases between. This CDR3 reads CASSSQGGDNSPLHF. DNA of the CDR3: TGTGCCAGCAGCTCACAGGGTGGCGATAATTCACCCCTCCACTTT.

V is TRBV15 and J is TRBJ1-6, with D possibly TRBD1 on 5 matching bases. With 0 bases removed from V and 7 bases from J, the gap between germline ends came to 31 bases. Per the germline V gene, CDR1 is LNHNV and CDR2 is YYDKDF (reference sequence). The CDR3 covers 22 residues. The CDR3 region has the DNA TGTGCCACCAGCAGAGATACCCCCAGGCGGGGGGGACTTTCTAGAAAGAATTCACCCCTCCACTTT. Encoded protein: CATSRDTPRRGGLSRKNSPLHF.

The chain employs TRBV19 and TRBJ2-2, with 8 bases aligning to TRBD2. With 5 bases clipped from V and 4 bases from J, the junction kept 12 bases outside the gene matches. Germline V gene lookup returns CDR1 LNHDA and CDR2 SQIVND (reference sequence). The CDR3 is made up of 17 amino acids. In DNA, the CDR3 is TGTGCCAGTAGTCCCCCGGGGGGGGTTACGGGCACCGGGGAGCTGTTTTTT. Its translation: CASSPPGGVTGTGELFF.

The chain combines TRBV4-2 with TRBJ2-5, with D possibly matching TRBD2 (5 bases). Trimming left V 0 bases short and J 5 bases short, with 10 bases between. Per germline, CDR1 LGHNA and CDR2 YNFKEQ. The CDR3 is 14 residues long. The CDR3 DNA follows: TGTGCCAGCAGCCAAGAGGTCACGGGGGAGACCCAGTACTTC. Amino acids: CASSQEVTGETQYF.

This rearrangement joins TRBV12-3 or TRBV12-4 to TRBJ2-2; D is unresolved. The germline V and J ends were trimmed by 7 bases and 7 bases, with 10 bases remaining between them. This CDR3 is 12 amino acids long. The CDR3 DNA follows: TGTGCCAGCACCCCGGGTCGCGGGGAGCTGTTTTTT. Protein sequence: CASTPGRGELFF.

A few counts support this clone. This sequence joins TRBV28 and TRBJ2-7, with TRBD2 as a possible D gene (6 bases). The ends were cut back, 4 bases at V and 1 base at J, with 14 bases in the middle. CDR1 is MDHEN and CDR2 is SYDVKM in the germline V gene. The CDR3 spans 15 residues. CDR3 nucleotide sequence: TGTGCCAGCAGTTCTCTGGGGGGTTTTTCCTACGAGCAGTACTTC. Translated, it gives CASSSLGGFSYEQYF.

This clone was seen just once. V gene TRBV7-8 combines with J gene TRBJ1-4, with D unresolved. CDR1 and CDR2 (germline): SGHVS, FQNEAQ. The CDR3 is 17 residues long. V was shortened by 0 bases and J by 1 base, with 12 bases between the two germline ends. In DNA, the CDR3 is TGTGCCAGCAGCTTAGCCCCGGTTGGCGGAACTAATGAAAAACTGTTTTTT. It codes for CASSLAPVGGTNEKLFF.

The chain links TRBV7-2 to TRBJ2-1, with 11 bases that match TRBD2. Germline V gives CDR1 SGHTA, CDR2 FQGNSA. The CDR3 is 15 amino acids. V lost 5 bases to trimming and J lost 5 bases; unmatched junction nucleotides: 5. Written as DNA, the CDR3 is TGTGCCAGCAGCACCAGACTAGCGGGGCACAATGAGCAGTTCTTC. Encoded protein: CASSTRLAGHNEQFF.

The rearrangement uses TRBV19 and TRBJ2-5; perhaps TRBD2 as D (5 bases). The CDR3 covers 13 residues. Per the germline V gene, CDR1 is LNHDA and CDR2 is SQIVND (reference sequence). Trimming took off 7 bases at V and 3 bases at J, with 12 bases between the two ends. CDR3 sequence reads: CASNKRREETQYF. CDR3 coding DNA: TGTGCCAGTAACAAAAGGCGGGAAGAGACCCAGTACTTC.

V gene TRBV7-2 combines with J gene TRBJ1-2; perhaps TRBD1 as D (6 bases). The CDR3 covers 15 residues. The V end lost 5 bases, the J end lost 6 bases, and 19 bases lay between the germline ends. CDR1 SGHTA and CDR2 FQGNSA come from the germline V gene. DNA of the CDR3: TGTGCCAGCAGCCAAAGGGCGGGGGGGGCCCATGGCTACACCTTC. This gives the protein CASSQRAGGAHGYTF.

CDR3 bases: TGTGCCAGCAGTTTAAGTGACCGGGACAGGAACTACGAGCAGTACTTC. Translating gives CASSLSDRDRNYEQYF. The chain links TRBV27 to TRBJ2-7; 8 bases map to TRBD1. The CDR3 runs 16 residues. The germline CDR1 and CDR2 sequences are MNHEY and SMNVEV (reference sequence). V gave up 2 bases and J gave up 3 bases; unmatched junction bases: 9.

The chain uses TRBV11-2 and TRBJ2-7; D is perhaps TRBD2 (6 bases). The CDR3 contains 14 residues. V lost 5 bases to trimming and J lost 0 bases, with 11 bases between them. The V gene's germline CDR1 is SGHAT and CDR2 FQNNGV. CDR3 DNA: TGTGCCAGCAGCCCGCAGACTAGCTCCTACGAGCAGTACTTC. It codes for CASSPQTSSYEQYF.

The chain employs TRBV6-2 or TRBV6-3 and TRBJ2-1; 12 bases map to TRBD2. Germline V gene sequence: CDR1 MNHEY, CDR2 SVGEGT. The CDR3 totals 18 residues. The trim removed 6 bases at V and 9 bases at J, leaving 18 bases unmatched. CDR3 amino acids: CASSPLPWASGGAGEQFF. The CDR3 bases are TGTGCCAGCAGCCCTCTTCCTTGGGCTAGCGGGGGGGCGGGTGAGCAGTTCTTC.

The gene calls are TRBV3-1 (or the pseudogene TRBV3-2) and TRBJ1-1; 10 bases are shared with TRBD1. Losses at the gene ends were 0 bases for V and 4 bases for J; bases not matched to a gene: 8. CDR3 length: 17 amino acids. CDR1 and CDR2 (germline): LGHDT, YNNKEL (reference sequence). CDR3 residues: CASSQEIWTGGGTEAFF. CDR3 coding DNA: TGTGCCAGCAGCCAAGAAATTTGGACAGGGGGGGGCACTGAAGCTTTCTTT.

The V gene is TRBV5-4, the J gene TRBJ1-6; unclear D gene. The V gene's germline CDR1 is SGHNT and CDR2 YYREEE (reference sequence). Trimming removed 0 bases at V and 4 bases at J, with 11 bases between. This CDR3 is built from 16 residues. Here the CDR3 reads CASSLDPSSYNSPLHF. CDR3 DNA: TGTGCCAGCAGCTTGGACCCGAGCTCTTATAATTCACCCCTCCACTTT.

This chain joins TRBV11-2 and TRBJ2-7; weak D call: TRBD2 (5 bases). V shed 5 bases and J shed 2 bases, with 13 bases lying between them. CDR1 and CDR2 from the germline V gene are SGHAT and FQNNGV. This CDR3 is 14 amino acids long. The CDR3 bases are TGTGCCAGCAGCGTTGGACTGCATACCTACGAGCAGTACTTC. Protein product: CASSVGLHTYEQYF.

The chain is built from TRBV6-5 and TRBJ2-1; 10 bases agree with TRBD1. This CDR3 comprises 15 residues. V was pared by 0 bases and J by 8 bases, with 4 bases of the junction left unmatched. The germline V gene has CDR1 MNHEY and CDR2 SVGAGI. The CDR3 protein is CASSYSGTGVDEQFF. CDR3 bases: TGTGCCAGCAGTTACTCTGGGACAGGGGTCGATGAGCAGTTCTTC.

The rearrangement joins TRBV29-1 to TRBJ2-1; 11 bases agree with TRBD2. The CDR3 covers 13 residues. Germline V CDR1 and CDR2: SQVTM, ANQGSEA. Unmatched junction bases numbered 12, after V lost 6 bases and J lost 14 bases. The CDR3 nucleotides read TGCAGCGTCGAACTAGCGGGGGCTTATTGGGAGTTCTTC. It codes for CSVELAGAYWEFF.

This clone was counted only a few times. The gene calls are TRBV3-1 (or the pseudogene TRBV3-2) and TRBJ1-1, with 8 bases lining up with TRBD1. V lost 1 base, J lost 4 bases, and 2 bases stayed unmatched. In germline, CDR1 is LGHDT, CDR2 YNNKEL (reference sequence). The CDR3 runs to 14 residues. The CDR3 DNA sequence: TGTGCCAGCAGCCAAGCGGACAGGGTCACTGAAGCTTTCTTT. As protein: CASSQADRVTEAFF.

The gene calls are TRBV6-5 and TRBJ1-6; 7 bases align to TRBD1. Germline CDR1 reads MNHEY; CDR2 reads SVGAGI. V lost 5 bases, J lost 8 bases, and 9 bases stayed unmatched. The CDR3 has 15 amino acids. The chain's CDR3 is CASSPRRDSDSPLHF. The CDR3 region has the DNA TGTGCCAGCAGTCCGCGGCGGGACAGCGATTCACCCCTCCACTTT.

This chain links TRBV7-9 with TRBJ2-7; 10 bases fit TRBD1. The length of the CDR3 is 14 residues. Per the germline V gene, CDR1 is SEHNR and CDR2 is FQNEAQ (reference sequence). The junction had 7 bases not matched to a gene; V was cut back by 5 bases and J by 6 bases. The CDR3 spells CASSHSGTGAEQYF. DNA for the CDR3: TGTGCCAGCAGCCACTCCGGGACAGGGGCCGAGCAGTACTTC.

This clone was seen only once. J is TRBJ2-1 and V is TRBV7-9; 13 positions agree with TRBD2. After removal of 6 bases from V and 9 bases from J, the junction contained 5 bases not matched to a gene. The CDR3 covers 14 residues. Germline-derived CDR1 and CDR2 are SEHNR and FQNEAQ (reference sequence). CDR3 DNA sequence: TGTGCCAGCAGACTAGCGGGGGGGCGGAGTGAGCAGTTCTTC. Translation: CASRLAGGRSEQFF.

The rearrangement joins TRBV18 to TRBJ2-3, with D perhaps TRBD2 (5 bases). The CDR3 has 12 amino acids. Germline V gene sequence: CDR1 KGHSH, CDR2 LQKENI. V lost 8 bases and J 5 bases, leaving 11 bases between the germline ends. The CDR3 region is CASEARGDTQYF. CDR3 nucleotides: TGTGCCAGCGAAGCACGGGGAGATACGCAGTATTTT.

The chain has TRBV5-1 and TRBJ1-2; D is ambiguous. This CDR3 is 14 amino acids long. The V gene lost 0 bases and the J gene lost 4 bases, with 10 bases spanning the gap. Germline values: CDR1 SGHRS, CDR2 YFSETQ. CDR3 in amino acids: CASSLGGSIYGYTF. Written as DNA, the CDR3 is TGCGCCAGCAGCTTGGGAGGCAGTATCTATGGCTACACCTTC.

CDR3 in amino acids: CASSFITGNTEAFF. The CDR3 DNA reads as TGTGCCAGCAGCTTCATTACGGGGAACACTGAAGCTTTCTTT. The chain couples TRBV5-4 to TRBJ1-1; unclear D gene. The germline CDR1 and CDR2 sequences are SGHNT and YYREEE (reference sequence). This CDR3 has 14 residues. V was trimmed by 2 bases and J by 1 base, leaving 9 bases between them. Variable domain in full (rest from reference TRBV5-4 and TRBJ1-1): ETGVTQSPTHLIKTRGQQVTLRCSSQSGHNTVSWYQQALGQGPQFIFQYYREEENGRGNFPPRFSGLQFPNYSSELNVNALELDDSALYLCASSFITGNTEAFFGQGTRLTVV.